This passage covers 16 T cell receptor beta chains from one sample sequenced in a study of metastatic and nonmetastatic thyroid tumors. TCRdb reprocessed the PCR reads via MiXCR. The data show about 38,000 clones, more than 25% seen once. All patients were treatment-naive before thyroid surgery. The sample taken for sequencing was blood. These receptors came from a female donor with papillary thyroid cancer or a benign thyroid nodule (not recorded which). Some clones in this sample may be carry-over from other donors' samples.

The chain recombines TRBV4-1 with TRBJ2-7, with 12 positions matching TRBD2. Unmatched junction bases numbered 2, after V lost 2 bases and J lost 3 bases. This CDR3 contains 15 residues. The V gene's germline CDR1 is MGHRA and CDR2 YSYEKL. The CDR3 bases are TGCGCCAGCAGCCAATTGACTAGCGGGAGCTACGAGCAGTACTTC. Translation gives CASSQLTSGSYEQYF.

This clone was counted ten times or more. This sequence joins TRBV20-1 and TRBJ2-7, with 8 nucleotides matching TRBD1. CDR3 size: 13 residues. Germline values: CDR1 DFQATT, CDR2 SNEGSKA (reference sequence). V shed 6 bases, J shed 7 bases, and the junction held 11 bases outside the gene matches. The CDR3 loop reads CSASGQGGVEQYF. The CDR3 DNA follows: TGCAGTGCCTCAGGACAGGGTGGCGTTGAGCAGTACTTC.

This clone showed up many times. The chain links TRBV3-1 to TRBJ1-5; D is undetermined. Deletions cut 2 bases from V and 7 bases from J, with 9 bases between. The V gene's germline CDR1 is LGHDT and CDR2 YNNKEL (reference sequence). This CDR3 has 13 amino acids. Here the CDR3 DNA reads TGTGCCAGCAGCCAAACCCCCAAGCAGCCCCAGCATTTT. It yields the protein CASSQTPKQPQHF.

The CDR3 sequence is CASSGTSGDYNEQFF. The CDR3 DNA reads as TGTGCCAGCAGTGGGACTAGCGGAGATTACAATGAGCAGTTCTTC. The chain carries TRBV6-4 and TRBJ2-1; 10 nucleotides agree with TRBD2. The V gene's germline CDR1 is MRHNA and CDR2 SNTAGT. CDR3 length equals 15 residues. V was clipped by 4 bases and J by 4 bases; unmatched bases: 4.

This clone was counted ten times or more. The chain uses TRBV5-4 and TRBJ1-5, with 10 positions matching TRBD1. Germline assignment: CDR1 SGHNT and CDR2 YYREEE (reference sequence). This CDR3 region has 14 residues. With 4 bases clipped from V and 5 bases from J, the junction kept 3 bases outside the gene matches. The CDR3 sequence is CASSQDRGDQPQHF. The CDR3 nucleotides are TGTGCCAGCAGCCAGGACAGGGGGGATCAGCCCCAGCATTTT.

This chain uses TRBV10-2 with TRBJ1-1, with D unclear. This CDR3 spans 14 amino acids. Germline-derived CDR1 and CDR2 are WSHSY and SAAADI. V was pared by 7 bases and J by 2 bases, with 14 bases between. CDR3 loop: CASTEPALNTEAFF. The CDR3 DNA is TGCGCCAGCACCGAGCCGGCTCTAAACACTGAAGCTTTCTTT.

At least ten counts were recorded for this clone. A much larger clone sits a single nucleotide away, making a read error possible. The chain links TRBV5-1 to TRBJ2-5; 12 nucleotides line up with TRBD2. The V gene end was trimmed by 0 bases and the J gene end by 0 bases; junction bases not matched to a gene: 12. Germline CDR1 is SGHRS and CDR2 is YFSETQ. The CDR3 has 20 residues. CDR3 amino acids: CASSLGATSGGPSDQETQYF. The CDR3 DNA is TGCGCCAGCAGCTTGGGAGCGACTAGCGGGGGACCGTCAGACCAAGAGACCCAGTACTTC.

In its sample, this clone was seen many times. It may be a read error: a sequence one base away is much more abundant. This sequence joins TRBV7-2 and TRBJ1-1; 7 nucleotides align to TRBD1. There are 14 residues in the CDR3. CDR1 SGHTA and CDR2 FQGNSA come from the germline V gene. DNA for the CDR3: TGTGCCAGCAGCTTAGCGACAGGGAACACTGAAGCTTCCTTT. The encoded protein is CASSLATGNTEASF.

This clone was seen only a few times. CDR3 coding DNA: TGTGCCAGCAGCGATAATCTAGCGGGAGGGAGCTACGAGCAGTACTTC. Translating gives CASSDNLAGGSYEQYF. V usage is TRBV25-1 and J usage is TRBJ2-7; 12 bases are shared with TRBD2. The CDR3 runs 16 residues. V was clipped by 6 bases and J by 3 bases; unmatched bases: 9. Germline V gene data show CDR1 as MGHDK and CDR2 as SYGVNS.

The chain recombines TRBV20-1 with TRBJ1-1; 8 bases align to TRBD1. In germline, CDR1 is DFQATT, CDR2 SNEGSKA (reference sequence). This CDR3 has 15 amino acids. After removal of 2 bases from V and 5 bases from J, the junction contained 10 bases not matched to a gene. This CDR3 is CSARKSTGVGTEAFF. Here the CDR3 DNA reads TGCAGTGCTAGAAAGTCGACAGGGGTCGGGACTGAAGCTTTCTTT.

The sample holds many counts of this clone. This chain joins TRBV7-2 and TRBJ2-1, with 9 bases aligning to TRBD1. Losses at the gene ends were 0 bases for V and 10 bases for J; bases not matched to a gene: 4. The CDR3 extends over 14 amino acids. The V gene's germline CDR1 is SGHTA and CDR2 FQGNSA. CDR3 nucleotides: TGTGCCAGCAGCTTAGCGCATGGGACAGGGGAGCAGTTCTTC. This gives the protein CASSLAHGTGEQFF.

This clone was seen more than once but under ten times. This sequence joins TRBV20-1 and TRBJ2-1; no clear D gene. This CDR3 is built from 16 residues. The V end was cut by 5 bases, the J end by 3 bases, with 20 bases between. Germline assignment: CDR1 DFQATT and CDR2 SNEGSKA (reference sequence). CDR3 protein: CSARDPSFTLYNEQFF. The DNA for the CDR3 is TGCAGTGCTCGTGACCCATCATTCACCCTCTACAATGAGCAGTTCTTC.

The rearrangement uses TRBV20-1 and TRBJ2-7; D not resolved. CDR1 and CDR2 from the germline V gene are DFQATT and SNEGSKA (reference sequence). CDR3 length: 13 residues. With 4 bases removed from V and 3 bases from J, the gap between germline ends came to 13 bases. The CDR3 region is CSAMPGCFYEQYF. CDR3 nucleotides: TGCAGTGCTATGCCCGGGTGTTTCTACGAGCAGTACTTC.

This clone showed up just a few times. This rearrangement joins TRBV6-1 to TRBJ1-5, with D possibly matching TRBD1 (5 bases). Germline V gene lookup returns CDR1 MNHNS and CDR2 SASEGT. The CDR3 has 12 residues. The ends were cut back, 6 bases at V and 9 bases at J, with 12 bases in the middle. CDR3 nucleotide sequence: TGTGCCAGCAGCAACGGCGGGGGGCCCCAGCATTTT. It encodes CASSNGGGPQHF.

The V gene is TRBV3-1, the J gene TRBJ1-4; D gene ambiguous. With 2 bases removed from V and 7 bases from J, the gap between germline ends came to 17 bases. The CDR3 sequence is 16 residues long. The germline CDR1 and CDR2 sequences are LGHDT and YNNKEL (reference sequence). CDR3: CASSQSPGLGSEKLFF. The CDR3 DNA sequence: TGTGCCAGCAGCCAATCTCCGGGCCTCGGCAGTGAAAAACTGTTTTTT.

The chain links TRBV20-1 to TRBJ2-6; 10 positions match TRBD1. Looked up from germline, CDR1 is DFQATT and CDR2 is SNEGSKA (reference sequence). The CDR3 runs 16 residues. Germline trimming cut 4 bases from V and 0 bases from J; bases unmatched to any gene: 3. As DNA, the CDR3 is TGCAGTGCTACGGACAGGGGGTACTCTGGGGCCAACGTCCTGACTTTC. Its protein product is CSATDRGYSGANVLTF.